The 30 T cell receptor beta chains presented below share a single source sample, sequenced in a study of blood T cell repertoires in COVID-19. Clones were sequenced by immunoSEQ multiplex PCR, and TCRdb holds only the in-frame ones, with some missing. This table has a few hundred thousand clones, roughly 84% appearing once. The sample comprised PBMCs or T cells enriched from blood (not recorded which). These TCRs come from a woman between 35 and 50 years old who had recovered from COVID-19.

The chain employs TRBV30 and TRBJ1-3, with no clear D. CDR3 size: 15 residues. V gave up 4 bases and J gave up 0 bases, with 13 bases separating them. Germline assignment: CDR1 GTSNPN and CDR2 SVGIG (reference sequence). CDR3 amino acids: CAWIGQARSGNTIYF. The CDR3 bases are TGTGCCTGGATTGGGCAGGCTCGCTCTGGAAACACCATATATTTT.

The chain joins TRBV29-1 to TRBJ2-3; TRBD2 might be the D (6 bases). V lost 2 bases to trimming and J lost 6 bases, with 12 bases between them. CDR3 length equals 13 residues. Germline V gene sequence: CDR1 SQVTM, CDR2 ANQGSEA. As DNA, the CDR3 is TGCAGCGTTGAATCGCGGGGCGGGGATACGCAGTATTTT. Amino acid sequence: CSVESRGGDTQYF.

The chain links TRBV25-1 to TRBJ1-5, with D maybe TRBD1 (6 bases). Between the trimmed V and J ends, which lost 4 bases and 4 bases, there was a span of 8 bases. The CDR3 covers 13 residues. CDR1 is MGHDK, CDR2 SYGVNS, per germline. This chain's CDR3 is CASSGTENQPQHF. The CDR3 nucleotides are TGTGCCAGCAGTGGGACAGAGAATCAGCCCCAGCATTTT.

CDR3 nucleotides: TGTGCCAGCACCCTGGACAAAGCTGGGGCCAACGTCCTGACTTTC. It is translated as CASTLDKAGANVLTF. V usage is TRBV6-5 and J usage is TRBJ2-6; a weak D match, TRBD1 (5 bases). Germline V gene sequence: CDR1 MNHEY, CDR2 SVGAGI. V was cut by 7 bases and J by 2 bases, with 12 bases left in between. The CDR3 has 15 amino acids.

The J gene is TRBJ2-1, the V gene TRBV13; the match to TRBD2 covers 8 bases. CDR1 is PRHDT, CDR2 FYEKMQ, per germline (reference sequence). V lost 2 bases, J lost 4 bases, and 7 bases stayed unmatched. The CDR3 runs to 16 residues. The CDR3 DNA reads as TGTGCCAGCAGCTTAATGAGCGGGAGTAATTACAATGAGCAGTTCTTC. Amino acids: CASSLMSGSNYNEQFF.

The CDR3 spells CASSQGYLSQYF. CDR3 in DNA: TGTGCCAGCAGCCAAGGCTATTTGTCTCAGTACTTC. The chain carries TRBV3-1 (or the pseudogene TRBV3-2) and TRBJ2-5; D is unclear. CDR3 length: 12 residues. CDR1 is LGHDT and CDR2 is YNNKEL in the germline V gene (reference sequence). Trimming left V 1 base short and J 11 bases short, with 11 bases between.

The V and J genes are TRBV5-5 and TRBJ2-4, with D perhaps TRBD2 (6 bases). V was trimmed by 0 bases and J by 8 bases, leaving 12 bases between them. Germline CDR1 and CDR2: SGHKS and YYEKEE (reference sequence). The CDR3 has 14 amino acids. CDR3 sequence: CASSLDGGPDIQYF. Here the CDR3 DNA reads TGTGCCAGCAGCTTGGACGGAGGGCCCGACATTCAGTACTTC.

Concerning this clone: Other DNA sequences from this sample encode an identical CDR3 as well. The CDR3 coding sequence is TGTGCCAGTAGTATAAAGGGGGTCAACTATGGCTACACCTTC. Protein product: CASSIKGVNYGYTF. J is TRBJ1-2 and V is TRBV19, with a weak D call TRBD1 (6 bases). V was clipped by 2 bases and J by 2 bases, with 9 bases between them. This CDR3 has 14 amino acids. The germline V gene has CDR1 LNHDA and CDR2 SQIVND (reference sequence). Using reference TRBV19 and TRBJ1-2 for the parts outside the CDR3, the full variable domain is DGGITQSPKYLFRKEGQNVTLSCEQNLNHDAMYWYRQDPGQGLRLIYYSQIVNDFQKGDIAEGYSVSREKKESFPLTVTSAQKNPTAFYLCASSIKGVNYGYTFGSGTRLTVV.

The chain combines TRBV10-3 with TRBJ2-7; 8 bases fit TRBD2. Trimming removed 3 bases from V and 6 bases from J; junction bases left unmatched: 4. The CDR3 runs to 13 residues. Germline loops: CDR1 ENHRY, CDR2 SYGVKD. The CDR3 sequence: CAISDSSGPEQYV. CDR3 nucleotides: TGTGCCATCAGTGATTCTAGCGGGCCCGAGCAGTACGTC.

The gene calls are TRBV7-2 and TRBJ2-7; 9 bases are a match to TRBD1. From germline, CDR1 is SGHTA and CDR2 FQGNSA. This CDR3 region has 15 residues. Trimming cost V 0 bases and J 4 bases; bases outside gene matches: 4. The CDR3 bases are TGTGCCAGCAGCTTAGCGGGACAGGGCCTGTACGAGCAGTACTTC. Protein sequence: CASSLAGQGLYEQYF.

The CDR3 nucleotides read TGTGCCAGCAAGACGGGACTTCCCACGATTCTGTACTTC. It translates to CASKTGLPTILYF. The chain carries TRBV21-1 and TRBJ2-7; no check of the table's D call, TRBD2, against the DNA was made. TRBV21-1 counts as a pseudogene. CDR3 length: 13 amino acids.

This chain connects TRBV28 to TRBJ2-7, with 9 bases aligning to TRBD2. Germline CDR1 MDHEN, CDR2 SYDVKM. This CDR3 is 16 amino acids long. V lost 5 bases, J lost 1 base, and 9 bases stayed unmatched. The CDR3 spells CASSPPSREGSYEQYF. In nucleotides, the CDR3 is TGTGCCAGCAGTCCCCCCTCGCGGGAGGGGTCCTACGAGCAGTACTTC.

The V and J genes are TRBV3-1 (or the pseudogene TRBV3-2) and TRBJ1-2; 9 bases align to TRBD1. With V trimmed by 0 bases and J by 8 bases, 7 bases remained unmatched. The CDR3 extends over 15 amino acids. Germline V gene sequence: CDR1 LGHDT, CDR2 YNNKEL (reference sequence). The CDR3 DNA follows: TGTGCCAGCAGCCAAGACCCCGGGACAGGGAGGGGCTACACCTTC. Its protein is CASSQDPGTGRGYTF.

The V and J genes are TRBV27 and TRBJ2-3; D is possibly TRBD2 (6 bases). The germline gives CDR1 MNHEY, CDR2 SMNVEV (reference sequence). V dropped 0 bases and J dropped 8 bases, with 9 bases sitting between them. The CDR3 runs to 13 residues. The CDR3 DNA sequence: TGTGCCAGCAGTTTATCCCAGGGAGGTACGCAGTATTTT. Translation gives CASSLSQGGTQYF.

The rearrangement links TRBV4-1 to TRBJ1-2; no definite D call. The CDR3 totals 17 residues. Trimming removed 0 bases at V and 5 bases at J, with 19 bases between. Germline lookup yields CDR1 MGHRA and CDR2 YSYEKL. The CDR3 bases are TGCGCCAGCAGCCAAGAAACTGTGAAGGGCGGGTTTTATGGCTACACCTTC. This gives the protein CASSQETVKGGFYGYTF.

The rearrangement uses TRBV7-2 and TRBJ1-1, with no clear D. The CDR3 is 13 residues long. V was trimmed by 4 bases and J by 5 bases, leaving 11 bases between them. In germline, CDR1 is SGHTA, CDR2 FQGNSA. The CDR3 here is CASSSLTRTEAFF. The CDR3 bases are TGTGCCAGCAGCTCTTTAACTCGTACTGAAGCTTTCTTT. Looking up the rest from reference TRBV7-2 and TRBJ1-1 gives the full variable domain: GAGVSQSPSNKVTEKGKDVELRCDPISGHTALYWYRQSLGQGLEFLIYFQGNSAPDKSGLPSDRFSAERTGGSVSTLTIQRTQQEDSAVYLCASSSLTRTEAFFGQGTRLTVV.

The rearrangement links TRBV9 to TRBJ2-5, with D possibly TRBD2 on 6 matching bases. This CDR3 region has 13 residues. In germline, CDR1 is SGDLS, CDR2 YYNGEE. The V and J ends lost 4 bases and 7 bases respectively, with 14 bases between them. CDR3 loop: CASSPHGEVTQYF. The CDR3 nucleotides read TGTGCCAGCAGCCCCCATGGGGAGGTGACCCAGTACTTC.

This clone was found once. The rearrangement uses TRBV9 and TRBJ2-7; 13 bases map to TRBD2. Germline V gene sequence: CDR1 SGDLS, CDR2 YYNGEE. The junction had 7 bases not matched to a gene; V was cut back by 2 bases and J by 5 bases. The CDR3 is 16 amino acids. This CDR3 is CASSVELAGGPHEQYV. The CDR3 region has the DNA TGTGCCAGCAGCGTCGAACTAGCGGGAGGGCCCCACGAGCAGTACGTC.

The chain carries TRBV19 and TRBJ1-2; 7 bases are shared with TRBD1. Germline values: CDR1 LNHDA, CDR2 SQIVND (reference sequence). The CDR3 is made up of 13 amino acids. With 4 bases clipped from V and 5 bases from J, the junction kept 4 bases outside the gene matches. The CDR3 sequence: CASSNPGGYGYTF. As DNA, the CDR3 is TGTGCCAGTAGTAATCCAGGGGGTTATGGCTACACCTTC. The full variable domain, in which reference TRBV19 and TRBJ1-2 provide the parts outside the CDR3, is DGGITQSPKYLFRKEGQNVTLSCEQNLNHDAMYWYRQDPGQGLRLIYYSQIVNDFQKGDIAEGYSVSREKKESFPLTVTSAQKNPTAFYLCASSNPGGYGYTFGSGTRLTVV.

The V gene is TRBV9, the J gene TRBJ2-1; D perhaps matches TRBD2 (5 bases). This CDR3 region has 14 residues. Per the germline V gene, CDR1 is SGDLS and CDR2 is YYNGEE. V lost 7 bases and J 2 bases, leaving 13 bases between the germline ends. In DNA form, the CDR3 reads TGTGCCAGCGGAAAGCGGACGGCCTACAATGAGCAGTTCTTC. Amino acid sequence: CASGKRTAYNEQFF.

This chain joins TRBV5-4 and TRBJ2-2; D is uncertain. CDR3 length: 13 amino acids. Germline V CDR1 and CDR2: SGHNT, YYREEE (reference sequence). The V end lost 0 bases, the J end lost 8 bases, and 8 bases lay between the germline ends. CDR3 DNA sequence: TGTGCCAGCAGCTTGGATGCTCGGGGGGAGCTGTTTTTT. As protein: CASSLDARGELFF.

CDR3 sequence (DNA): TGTGCCAGCAGCTTACGCACTAGCGGGAGCCCAAACATTCAGTACTTC. It encodes CASSLRTSGSPNIQYF. The chain has TRBV7-9 and TRBJ2-4, with 11 bases matching TRBD2. In germline, CDR1 is SEHNR, CDR2 FQNEAQ (reference sequence). The V segment lost 2 bases and the J segment 6 bases; nucleotides outside the gene matches: 6. There are 16 residues in the CDR3.

The chain combines TRBV6-2 or TRBV6-3 with TRBJ1-2; 8 nucleotides align to TRBD1. This CDR3 has 21 amino acids. V was clipped by 2 bases and J by 7 bases; unmatched bases: 27. Germline V gives CDR1 MNHEY, CDR2 SVGEGT. CDR3 protein: CASSYLTPLSRGTGGSRGYTF. Written as DNA, the CDR3 is TGTGCCAGCAGTTACCTGACGCCATTATCCCGCGGGACAGGCGGATCTCGTGGCTACACCTTC.

The chain employs TRBV4-1 and TRBJ2-1; 8 bases are shared with TRBD1. This CDR3 has 18 amino acids. V gave up 0 bases and J gave up 2 bases; unmatched junction bases: 9. Per germline, CDR1 MGHRA and CDR2 YSYEKL. CDR3 DNA sequence: TGCGCCAGCAGCCAAGATAAAGGTAGCAGGGGGCCCTACAATGAGCAGTTCTTC. Its protein product is CASSQDKGSRGPYNEQFF.

The rearrangement uses TRBV5-1 and TRBJ2-5, with D unresolved. CDR1 and CDR2 (germline): SGHRS, YFSETQ. V was trimmed by 0 bases and J by 5 bases, leaving 11 bases between them. The CDR3 runs 14 residues. The CDR3 DNA reads TGCGCCAGCAGCTTGGCTGGCGGTCGGGAGACCCAGTACTTC. Protein: CASSLAGGRETQYF.

The J gene is TRBJ1-1, the V gene TRBV5-1; unclear D gene. CDR1 and CDR2 (germline): SGHRS, YFSETQ. V lost 1 base, J lost 7 bases, and 14 bases lay in between. This CDR3 contains 14 residues. The CDR3: CASSLTGIEGEAFF. For the CDR3, the DNA is TGCGCCAGCAGCTTGACGGGAATAGAGGGTGAAGCTTTCTTT.

The chain combines TRBV2 with TRBJ2-1, with a possible D match to TRBD2 (6 bases). CDR1 and CDR2 (germline): SNHLY, FYNNEI. The ends were cut back, 7 bases at V and 13 bases at J, with 20 bases in the middle. The CDR3 runs to 13 residues. CDR3 DNA sequence: TGTGCCAGCACCTTCAATGGAGGGGATGGTCAGTTCTTC. Translating gives CASTFNGGDGQFF.

The chain couples TRBV3-1 (or the pseudogene TRBV3-2) to TRBJ2-2, with 11 nucleotides matching TRBD2. The CDR3 has 15 residues. The germline V gene has CDR1 LGHDT and CDR2 YNNKEL (reference sequence). V was pared by 3 bases and J by 7 bases, with 4 bases of the junction left unmatched. CDR3 sequence: CASSQMGLADGELFF. DNA of the CDR3: TGTGCCAGCAGCCAGATGGGACTAGCGGACGGGGAGCTGTTTTTT.

This clone was observed once. This rearrangement joins TRBV7-9 to TRBJ2-3; D is uncertain. The V and J ends lost 2 bases and 7 bases respectively, with 10 bases between them. This CDR3 has 13 residues. CDR1 is SEHNR, CDR2 FQNEAQ, per germline (reference sequence). In DNA, the CDR3 is TGTGCCAGCAGCTTATCTGCACTCTATACGCAGTATTTT. Translation: CASSLSALYTQYF.

A few counts support this clone. This rearrangement joins TRBV19 to TRBJ1-1; D is possibly TRBD1 (6 bases). Germline CDR1 LNHDA, CDR2 SQIVND (reference sequence). V lost 3 bases to trimming and J lost 4 bases, with 18 bases between them. The CDR3 has 16 residues. CDR3 sequence reads: CASSISLGRGGTEAFF. The CDR3 coding sequence is TGTGCCAGTAGTATTTCCCTTGGTAGAGGGGGCACTGAAGCTTTCTTT.